This entry lists 29 T cell receptor beta chains sequenced from one sample in a study of T cells in Graves' hyperthyroidism and ophthalmopathy. TCR beta CDR3 regions were amplified from RNA transcripts. Carried out on the TCR CDR3, a first-round RT-PCR used the HTBI primer set. TCRdb re-called the multiplex PCR reads through MiXCR, storing one row per CDR3 protein. This table holds approximately 200,000 distinct CDR3 sequences, about a sixth found once. The specimen sequenced was blood. Receptors originate from a man aged 35 to 55 with Graves' hyperthyroidism.

A note on this clonotype: A much larger clone differs from this one at a single base, so this may be a read error. This rearrangement joins TRBV29-1 to TRBJ1-2, with D unresolved. Trimming removed 7 bases from V and 3 bases from J, with 15 bases in between. Germline V gives CDR1 SQVTM, CDR2 ANQGSEA. The CDR3 is 13 amino acids. The CDR3 DNA sequence: TGCAGCGGATTATCAGAGTATGACTATGGCTACACCTTC. Translating gives CSGLSEYDYGYTF.

This clonotype was observed a few times. The gene calls are TRBV7-2 and TRBJ2-3; 12 bases are a match to TRBD2. V dropped 5 bases and J dropped 4; count of bases not matched to a gene: 10. The CDR3 is 17 residues long. Germline V gene data show CDR1 as SGHTA and CDR2 as FQGNSA. The CDR3 nucleotides read TGTGCCAGCAGCAGAGCTAGCGGGGGGGCGAGGGCAGATACGCAGTATTTT. This sequence encodes CASSRASGGARADTQYF.

The V and J genes are TRBV19 and TRBJ1-6; 7 nucleotides align to TRBD1. Germline CDR1 is LNHDA and CDR2 is SQIVND (reference sequence). Trimming cost V 5 bases and J 5 bases; bases outside gene matches: 6. The CDR3 extends over 15 amino acids. CDR3 DNA: TGTGCCAGTAGTTTCGGGACAGCTAATAATTCACCCCTCCACTTT. It yields the protein CASSFGTANNSPLHF.

This clonotype was seen more than once but under ten times. The CDR3 is CASSPRTGTEAFF. CDR3 in DNA: TGTGCCAGCAGCCCCCGGACAGGGACTGAAGCTTTCTTT. This chain links TRBV9 with TRBJ1-1, with 8 positions matching TRBD1. This CDR3 region has 13 residues. Trimming cost V 4 bases and J 5 bases; bases outside gene matches: 4. Looked up from germline, CDR1 is SGDLS and CDR2 is YYNGEE.

Many counts were recorded for this clonotype. The rearrangement uses TRBV20-1 and TRBJ1-1; the D is unclear. The V gene lost 5 bases and the J gene lost 1 base, with 14 bases spanning the gap. The CDR3 length is 14 residues. Per germline, CDR1 DFQATT and CDR2 SNEGSKA (reference sequence). The DNA for the CDR3 is TGCAGTGCTTCATGGGCCGTCCAGAACACTGAAGCTTTCTTT. Translating gives CSASWAVQNTEAFF.

This clonotype occurred many times. The gene calls are TRBV12-3 or TRBV12-4 and TRBJ1-1; 7 nucleotides line up with TRBD1. This CDR3 region has 16 residues. V lost 7 bases and J lost 1; bases outside the gene matches: 12. The CDR3, as DNA: TGTGCCAGCAAACCCGACAGGGCTAAAGGGAACACTGAAGCTTTCTTT. Protein: CASKPDRAKGNTEAFF.

This clonotype was found many times. The rearrangement links TRBV2 to TRBJ2-1; TRBD1 might be the D (6 bases). Germline-derived CDR1 and CDR2 are SNHLY and FYNNEI. V shed 5 bases and J shed 5 bases, with 13 bases lying between them. There are 14 residues in the CDR3. The CDR3 nucleotides are TGTGCCAGCAGTTCTACGGACAGCGACAATGAGCAGTTCTTC. Translated: CASSSTDSDNEQFF.

J is TRBJ2-1 and V is TRBV13; D is unresolved. Trimming stripped 2 bases from V and 7 bases from J, with 12 bases between. The V gene's germline CDR1 is PRHDT and CDR2 FYEKMQ (reference sequence). This CDR3 comprises 14 residues. The chain's CDR3 is CASSLRSWLNEQFF. The CDR3 nucleotides read TGTGCCAGCAGCTTACGATCGTGGTTGAATGAGCAGTTCTTC.

At least ten counts were recorded for this clonotype. V is TRBV5-6 and J is TRBJ2-3; no definite D call. Germline CDR1 is SGHDT and CDR2 is YYEEEE. Trimming removed 0 bases at V and 2 bases at J, with 4 bases between. This CDR3 has 13 amino acids. CDR3 region: CASSLGPTDTQYF. The CDR3 nucleotides read TGTGCCAGCAGCTTGGGGCCCACAGATACGCAGTATTTT.

This clonotype appeared once. The chain combines TRBV6-4 with TRBJ2-1; TRBD1 agrees at 9 bases. The CDR3 length is 15 residues. The V gene end was trimmed by 5 bases and the J gene end by 4 bases; junction bases not matched to a gene: 6. Germline V gives CDR1 MRHNA, CDR2 SNTAGT. DNA of the CDR3: TGTGCCAGCAGTCGCCGGGACAGGGTTTACAATGAGCAGTTCTTC. This gives the protein CASSRRDRVYNEQFF.

In regard to this clonotype: This may arise from a read error, as a much more abundant clone is one base away. V is TRBV2 and J is TRBJ2-5; 8 nucleotides match TRBD1. Trimming took 7 bases from V and 4 from J; bases not matched to a gene: 8. In germline, CDR1 is SNHLY, CDR2 FYNNEI. The CDR3 has 14 residues. In DNA form, the CDR3 reads TGTGCCAGCACCGAATCAGGGGGCCGAGAGACCCAGTACTTC. It codes for CASTESGGRETQYF.

This clonotype was seen ten or more times. The chain is built from TRBV28 and TRBJ1-1; D gene uncertain. The CDR3 consists of 15 residues. The V and J ends lost 0 bases and 5 bases respectively, with 13 bases between them. The V gene's germline CDR1 is MDHEN and CDR2 SYDVKM. This CDR3 reads CASSLWRVRETEAFF. CDR3 nucleotide sequence: TGTGCCAGCAGTTTATGGAGGGTTAGAGAGACTGAAGCTTTCTTT.

This clonotype was detected a few times. The junction departs from the called germline gene at one end, perhaps through a read error. The chain combines TRBV4-1 with TRBJ2-2; 8 nucleotides align to TRBD1. The CDR3 has 18 residues. In germline, CDR1 is MGHRA, CDR2 YSYEKL. The CDR3 protein is CANSQAGTGTPYTGELFF. Written as DNA, the CDR3 is TGCGCCAACAGCCAAGCCGGGACAGGAACTCCTTACACCGGGGAGCTGTTTTTT.

Comment on this clonotype: A much larger clone lies one base from this, so it may be a read error. This rearrangement joins TRBV20-1 to TRBJ1-2; TRBD1 aligns across 10 bases. From germline, CDR1 is DFQATT and CDR2 SNEGSKA (reference sequence). This CDR3 comprises 13 residues. CDR3: CSDRAGTGDRYTF. DNA for the CDR3: TGCAGTGATAGAGCGGGGACAGGGGACCGTTACACCTTC.

This clonotype was seen only a few times. The chain combines TRBV30 with TRBJ1-1; D not resolved. The CDR3 has 12 amino acids. Trimming pared 8 bases from V and 2 bases from J, leaving 12 bases between. CDR1 and CDR2 from the germline V gene are GTSNPN and SVGIG (reference sequence). CDR3 region: CADREGNTEAFF. In nucleotides, the CDR3 is TGTGCCGACCGAGAGGGTAACACTGAAGCTTTCTTT.

This clonotype occurred many times. This sequence joins TRBV11-2 and TRBJ2-3, with D possibly matching TRBD2 (6 bases). Germline values: CDR1 SGHAT, CDR2 FQNNGV. The V end lost 4 bases, the J end lost 6 bases, and 14 bases lay between the germline ends. The CDR3 is 14 residues long. DNA of the CDR3: TGTGCCAGCAGCTCCCGAGGCGCGGGGGATACGCAGTATTTT. As protein: CASSSRGAGDTQYF.

V usage is TRBV7-3 and J usage is TRBJ1-6; D unresolved. CDR1 and CDR2 (germline): SGHTA, FQGTGA. This CDR3 is 17 amino acids long. V lost 3 bases to trimming and J lost 0 bases, with 12 bases between them. In DNA, the CDR3 is TGTGCCAGCAGCTTCTTACTAGGGCGCTCCTATAATTCACCCCTCCACTTT. Translated: CASSFLLGRSYNSPLHF. Combining the CDR3 with reference TRBV7-3 and TRBJ1-6 gives the whole variable domain GAGVSQTPSNKVTEKGKYVELRCDPISGHTALYWYRQSLGQGPEFLIYFQGTGAADDSGLPNDRFFAVRPEGSVSTLKIQRTERGDSAVYLCASSFLLGRSYNSPLHFGNGTRLTVT.

This clonotype was counted a few times. This chain links TRBV4-1 with TRBJ2-5; 10 positions match TRBD1. This CDR3 contains 17 residues. The trim removed 2 bases at V and 5 bases at J, leaving 11 bases unmatched. Germline loops: CDR1 MGHRA, CDR2 YSYEKL. The CDR3 bases are TGCGCCAGCAGCCAAAGCACCCGGGGACAGGGGACGGAGACCCAGTACTTC. Amino acids: CASSQSTRGQGTETQYF.

At least ten counts were recorded for this clonotype. The rearrangement links TRBV5-1 to TRBJ2-1, with 9 bases identical to TRBD2. Germline V CDR1 and CDR2: SGHRS, YFSETQ. After removal of 4 bases from V and 10 bases from J, the junction contained 6 bases not matched to a gene. This CDR3 spans 13 amino acids. CDR3 nucleotides: TGCGCCAGCAGCGCGGGACTAGCTGTCGAGCAGTTCTTC. Protein product: CASSAGLAVEQFF.

This clonotype was found many times. The gene calls are TRBV7-8 and TRBJ1-2, with D perhaps TRBD1 (5 bases). Germline V gives CDR1 SGHVS, CDR2 FQNEAQ. Trimming left V 5 bases short and J 2 bases short, with 12 bases between. This CDR3 comprises 14 residues. CDR3: CASSQRGYNYGYTF. DNA of the CDR3: TGTGCCAGCAGCCAAAGGGGCTACAACTATGGCTACACCTTC.

This clonotype was detected many times. V gene TRBV27 combines with J gene TRBJ2-1; D unclear. The CDR3 is 14 residues long. V lost 1 base to trimming and J lost 1 base, with 5 bases between them. Germline-derived CDR1 and CDR2 are MNHEY and SMNVEV (reference sequence). CDR3 coding DNA: TGTGCCAGCAGTTTATTACTATCCTACAATGAGCAGTTCTTC. Its protein is CASSLLLSYNEQFF.

This clonotype showed up many times. The J gene is TRBJ1-2, the V gene TRBV5-1; possibly TRBD1 for D (6 bases). Between the trimmed V and J ends, which lost 1 base and 6 bases, there was a span of 13 bases. The CDR3 sequence is 14 residues long. Germline assignment: CDR1 SGHRS and CDR2 YFSETQ. CDR3 nucleotide sequence: TGCGCCAGCAGCTTGCTCCTAAGGGGGGATGGCTACACCTTC. Its translation is CASSLLLRGDGYTF. Supplemented by reference TRBV5-1 and TRBJ1-2, the full variable domain reads KAGVTQTPRYLIKTRGQQVTLSCSPISGHRSVSWYQQTPGQGLQFLFEYFSETQRNKGNFPGRFSGRQFSNSRSEMNVSTLELGDSALYLCASSLLLRGDGYTFGSGTRLTVV.

This clonotype was observed a handful of times. J is TRBJ1-1 and V is TRBV3-1; no clear D. Germline assignment: CDR1 LGHDT and CDR2 YNNKEL (reference sequence). The CDR3 is 14 amino acids. The V end lost 4 bases, the J end lost 7 bases, and 16 bases lay between the germline ends. Here the CDR3 DNA reads TGTGCCAGCAGCCCTGCTGAAGGAGCTATTGAAGCTTTCTTT. Translation: CASSPAEGAIEAFF.

In this sample, this clonotype turned up a few times. The chain uses TRBV19 and TRBJ1-1; D ambiguous. Per the germline V gene, CDR1 is LNHDA and CDR2 is SQIVND (reference sequence). The CDR3 totals 13 residues. Deletions cut 6 bases from V and 1 base from J, with 9 bases between. The CDR3 coding sequence is TGTGCCAGTAGAATTACAGCGAACACTGAAGCTTTCTTT. Translation gives CASRITANTEAFF.

This clonotype was picked up one time. V is TRBV9 and J is TRBJ1-4; 7 bases agree with TRBD1. CDR3 size: 16 residues. Trimming at V came to 6 bases and at J to 6 bases, leaving 14 bases not matched to a gene. The germline gives CDR1 SGDLS, CDR2 YYNGEE. CDR3 in DNA: TGTGCCAGCAAATCCCATACAGGGGCGCGTGATGAAAAACTGTTTTTT. Its protein product is CASKSHTGARDEKLFF.

This clonotype came up many times. The rearrangement joins TRBV20-1 to TRBJ1-1, with D uncertain. The CDR3 is 13 amino acids. Germline lookup yields CDR1 DFQATT and CDR2 SNEGSKA (reference sequence). The germline V and J ends were trimmed by 2 bases and 2 bases, with 9 bases remaining between them. CDR3 coding DNA: TGCAGTGCTAGACAACACGATAACACTGAAGCTTTCTTT. This translates into CSARQHDNTEAFF.

This clonotype appeared many times. The chain joins TRBV12-3 or TRBV12-4 to TRBJ1-5; TRBD1 might be the D (6 bases). Trimming stripped 3 bases from V and 5 bases from J, with 11 bases between. This CDR3 is built from 14 residues. In nucleotides, the CDR3 is TGTGCCAGCAGTTTCGGGGGGCCCTATCAGCCCCAGCATTTT. Protein sequence: CASSFGGPYQPQHF.

The V gene is TRBV4-3, the J gene TRBJ1-6; 7 bases align to TRBD1. The germline V gene encodes CDR1 LGHNA and CDR2 YSLEER. CDR3 size: 16 residues. V was pared by 4 bases and J by 6 bases, with 9 bases of the junction left unmatched. The CDR3 protein is CASSRGAGGFNSPLHF. CDR3 in DNA: TGCGCCAGCAGCCGGGGGGCAGGGGGGTTTAATTCACCCCTCCACTTT.

This chain links TRBV20-1 with TRBJ2-5, with a weak D call TRBD2 (5 bases). Germline CDR1 is DFQATT and CDR2 is SNEGSKA (reference sequence). The CDR3 covers 14 residues. The ends were cut back, 6 bases at V and 5 bases at J, with 19 bases in the middle. The CDR3 nucleotides read TGCAGTGCCTTGGGCCCGGGGTTCGGGGAGACCCAGTACTTC. Its protein product is CSALGPGFGETQYF.